Below, one T cell receptor beta chain is given with its context. The sample is drawn from a study of blood T cell repertoires in COVID-19. Looking at the study overall: The United States, Italy and Spain supplied acute and convalescent COVID-19 samples.

Data came from immunoSEQ multiplex PCR; TCRdb stores just in-frame clones and leaves some out. Here the sample spans just over 80,000 clones, approximately 80% being singletons. Sequenced sample: peripheral blood. This receptor was identified in a man aged 80 or over with acute or convalescent COVID-19.

The CDR3 sequence: CASSSGQKTPETQYF. The DNA for the CDR3 is TGCGCCAGCAGCTCCGGACAGAAAACCCCAGAGACCCAGTACTTC. The chain employs TRBV5-1 and TRBJ2-5, with D possibly matching TRBD1 (6 bases). CDR3 size: 15 residues. The germline CDR1 and CDR2 sequences are SGHRS and YFSETQ. V lost 3 bases and J 4 bases, leaving 16 bases between the germline ends.